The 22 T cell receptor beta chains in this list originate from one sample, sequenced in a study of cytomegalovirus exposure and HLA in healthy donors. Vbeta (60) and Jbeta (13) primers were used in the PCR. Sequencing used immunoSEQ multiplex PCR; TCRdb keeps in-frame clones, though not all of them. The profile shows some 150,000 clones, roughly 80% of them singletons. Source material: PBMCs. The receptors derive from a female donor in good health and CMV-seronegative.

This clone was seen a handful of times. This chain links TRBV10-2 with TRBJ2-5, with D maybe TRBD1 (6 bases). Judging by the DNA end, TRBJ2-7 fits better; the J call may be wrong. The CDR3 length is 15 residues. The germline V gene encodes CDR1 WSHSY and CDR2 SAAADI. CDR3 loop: CASRSGTQSSYEQYF. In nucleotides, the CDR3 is TGCGCCAGCAGGTCCGGGACACAGAGCTCCTACGAGCAGTACTTC.

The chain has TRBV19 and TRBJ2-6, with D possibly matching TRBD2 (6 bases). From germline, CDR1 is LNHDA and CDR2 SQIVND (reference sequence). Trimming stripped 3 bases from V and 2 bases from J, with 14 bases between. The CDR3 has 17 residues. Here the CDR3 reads CASSMGRAGTGANVLTF. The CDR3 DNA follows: TGTGCCAGTAGTATGGGTCGTGCGGGGACTGGGGCCAACGTCCTGACTTTC.

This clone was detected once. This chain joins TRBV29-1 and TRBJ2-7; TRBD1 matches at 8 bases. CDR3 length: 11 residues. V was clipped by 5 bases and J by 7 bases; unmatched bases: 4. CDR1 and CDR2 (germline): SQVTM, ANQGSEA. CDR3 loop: CSVLQGVEQYF. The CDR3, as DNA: TGCAGCGTTTTACAGGGGGTTGAGCAGTACTTC.

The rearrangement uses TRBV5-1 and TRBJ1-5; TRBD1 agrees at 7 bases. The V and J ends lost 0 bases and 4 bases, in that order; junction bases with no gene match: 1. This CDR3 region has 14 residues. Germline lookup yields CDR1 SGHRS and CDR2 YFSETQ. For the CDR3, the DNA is TGCGCCAGCAGCTTGGCAGGGGGGAATCAGCCCCAGCATTTT. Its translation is CASSLAGGNQPQHF.

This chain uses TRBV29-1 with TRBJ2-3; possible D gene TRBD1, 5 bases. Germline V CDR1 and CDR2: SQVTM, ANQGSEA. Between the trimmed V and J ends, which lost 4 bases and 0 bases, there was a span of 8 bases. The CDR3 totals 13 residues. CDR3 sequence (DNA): TGCAGCGTTGGCAGGGCTAGCACAGATACGCAGTATTTT. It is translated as CSVGRASTDTQYF.

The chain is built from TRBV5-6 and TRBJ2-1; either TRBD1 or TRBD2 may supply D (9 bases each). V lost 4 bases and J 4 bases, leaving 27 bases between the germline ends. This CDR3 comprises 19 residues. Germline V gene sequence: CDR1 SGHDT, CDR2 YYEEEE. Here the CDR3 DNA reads TGTGCCAGCAGCCCCGGGACAGGGTCAACTAGCGGGTATTACAATGAGCAGTTCTTC. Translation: CASSPGTGSTSGYYNEQFF.

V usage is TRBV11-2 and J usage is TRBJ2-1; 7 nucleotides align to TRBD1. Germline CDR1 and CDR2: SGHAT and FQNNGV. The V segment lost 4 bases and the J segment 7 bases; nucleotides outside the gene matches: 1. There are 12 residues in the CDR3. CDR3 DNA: TGTGCCAGCAGCTCACAGGGGAATGAGCAGTTCTTC. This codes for CASSSQGNEQFF.

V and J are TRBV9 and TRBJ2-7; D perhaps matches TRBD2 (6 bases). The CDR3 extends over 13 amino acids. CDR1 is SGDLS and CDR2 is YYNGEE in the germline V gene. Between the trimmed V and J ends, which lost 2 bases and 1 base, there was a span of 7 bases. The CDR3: CASSVGTSYEQYF. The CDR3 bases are TGTGCCAGCAGCGTTGGGACTTCCTACGAGCAGTACTTC.

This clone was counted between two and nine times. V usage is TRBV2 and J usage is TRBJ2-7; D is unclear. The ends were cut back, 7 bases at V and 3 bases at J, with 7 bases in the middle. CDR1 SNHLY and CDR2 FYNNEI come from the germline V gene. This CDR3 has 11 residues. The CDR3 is CASNLVYEQYF. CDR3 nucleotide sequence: TGTGCCAGCAACTTGGTCTACGAGCAGTACTTC.

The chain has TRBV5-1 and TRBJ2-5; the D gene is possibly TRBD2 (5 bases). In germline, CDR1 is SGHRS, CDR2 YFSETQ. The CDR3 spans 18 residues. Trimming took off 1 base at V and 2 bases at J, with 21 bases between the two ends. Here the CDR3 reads CASSLSIRGGETQETQYF. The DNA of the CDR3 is TGCGCCAGCAGCTTGAGTATTCGGGGTGGGGAAACACAAGAGACCCAGTACTTC.

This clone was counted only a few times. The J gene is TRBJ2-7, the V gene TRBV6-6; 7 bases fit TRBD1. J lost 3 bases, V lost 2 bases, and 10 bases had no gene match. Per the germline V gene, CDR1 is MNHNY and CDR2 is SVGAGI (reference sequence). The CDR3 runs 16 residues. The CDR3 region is CASSYNHRGLGYEQYF. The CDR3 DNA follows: TGTGCCAGCAGTTACAACCACAGGGGATTGGGCTACGAGCAGTACTTC.

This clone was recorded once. CDR3 amino acids: CASSFGTGYSYGYTF. The CDR3 region has the DNA TGTGCCAGCAGCTTCGGGACAGGATACAGCTATGGCTACACCTTC. The V and J genes are TRBV5-6 and TRBJ1-2; TRBD1 matches 8 bases. This CDR3 spans 15 amino acids. V lost 2 bases and J lost 4; bases outside the gene matches: 7. Germline V gene data show CDR1 as SGHDT and CDR2 as YYEEEE.

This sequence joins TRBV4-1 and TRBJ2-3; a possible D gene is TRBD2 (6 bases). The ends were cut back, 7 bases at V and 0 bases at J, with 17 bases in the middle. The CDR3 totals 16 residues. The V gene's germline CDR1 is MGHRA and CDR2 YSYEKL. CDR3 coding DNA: TGCGCCAGCAAACGCGGCGCAGGGACTAGCACAGATACGCAGTATTTT. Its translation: CASKRGAGTSTDTQYF.

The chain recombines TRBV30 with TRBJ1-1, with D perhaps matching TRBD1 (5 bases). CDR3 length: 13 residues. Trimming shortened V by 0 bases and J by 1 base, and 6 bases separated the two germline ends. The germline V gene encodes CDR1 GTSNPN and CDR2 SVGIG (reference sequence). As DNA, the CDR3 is TGTGCCTGGAGTGTAGACAGGAACACTGAAGCTTTCTTT. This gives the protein CAWSVDRNTEAFF.

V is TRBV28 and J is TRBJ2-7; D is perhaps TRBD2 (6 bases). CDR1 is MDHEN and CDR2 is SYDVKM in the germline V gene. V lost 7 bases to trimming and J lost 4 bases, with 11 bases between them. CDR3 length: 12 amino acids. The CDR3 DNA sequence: TGTGCCAGCACGGCGGGAACATACGAGCAGTACTTC. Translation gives CASTAGTYEQYF.

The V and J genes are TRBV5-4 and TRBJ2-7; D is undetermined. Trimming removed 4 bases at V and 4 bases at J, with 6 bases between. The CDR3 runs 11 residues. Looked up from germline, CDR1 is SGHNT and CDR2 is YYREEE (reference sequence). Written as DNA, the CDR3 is TGTGCCAGCAGCACTGGTTACGAGCAGTACTTC. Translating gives CASSTGYEQYF. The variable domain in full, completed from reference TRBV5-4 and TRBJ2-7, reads ETGVTQSPTHLIKTRGQQVTLRCSSQSGHNTVSWYQQALGQGPQFIFQYYREEENGRGNFPPRFSGLQFPNYSSELNVNALELDDSALYLCASSTGYEQYFGPGTRLTVT.

CDR3 sequence: CAWSVGTATNEKLFF. CDR3 DNA sequence: TGTGCCTGGAGTGTTGGGACTGCAACTAATGAAAAACTGTTTTTT. The chain recombines TRBV30 with TRBJ1-4, with a possible D match to TRBD1 (5 bases). This CDR3 comprises 15 residues. Germline V lookup: CDR1 GTSNPN, CDR2 SVGIG (reference sequence). V dropped 0 bases and J dropped 0 bases, with 8 bases sitting between them. The full variable domain, in which reference TRBV30 and TRBJ1-4 provide the parts outside the CDR3, is SQTIHQWPATLVQPVGSPLSLECTVEGTSNPNLYWYRQAAGRGLQLLFYSVGIGQISSEVPQNLSASRPQDRQFILSSKKLLLSDSGFYLCAWSVGTATNEKLFFGSGTQLSVL.

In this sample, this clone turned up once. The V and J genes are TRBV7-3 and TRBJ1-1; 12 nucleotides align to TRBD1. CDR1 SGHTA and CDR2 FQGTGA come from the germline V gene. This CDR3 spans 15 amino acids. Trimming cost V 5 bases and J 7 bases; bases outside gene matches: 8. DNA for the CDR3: TGTGCCAGCAGCCCCCACGGGACAGGGGGCGTTGAAGCTTTCTTT. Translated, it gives CASSPHGTGGVEAFF.

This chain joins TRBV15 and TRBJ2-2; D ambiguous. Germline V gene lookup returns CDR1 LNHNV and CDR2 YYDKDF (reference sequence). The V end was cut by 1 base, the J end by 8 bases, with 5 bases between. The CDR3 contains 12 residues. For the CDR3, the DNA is TGTGCCACCAGCAGAGGCAGGGGGGAGCTGTTTTTT. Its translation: CATSRGRGELFF.

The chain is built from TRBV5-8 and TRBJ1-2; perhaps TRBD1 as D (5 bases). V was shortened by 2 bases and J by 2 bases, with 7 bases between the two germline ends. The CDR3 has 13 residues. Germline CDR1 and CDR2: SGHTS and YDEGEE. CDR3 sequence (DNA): TGTGCCAGCAGCTTCAGGGCGAACTATGGCTACACCTTC. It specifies CASSFRANYGYTF.

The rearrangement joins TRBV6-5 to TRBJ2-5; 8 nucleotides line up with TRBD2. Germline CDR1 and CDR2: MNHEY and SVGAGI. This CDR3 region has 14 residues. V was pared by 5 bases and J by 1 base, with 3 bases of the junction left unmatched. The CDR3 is CASSRGGLQETQYF. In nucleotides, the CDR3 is TGTGCCAGCAGTCGGGGGGGTCTCCAAGAGACCCAGTACTTC.

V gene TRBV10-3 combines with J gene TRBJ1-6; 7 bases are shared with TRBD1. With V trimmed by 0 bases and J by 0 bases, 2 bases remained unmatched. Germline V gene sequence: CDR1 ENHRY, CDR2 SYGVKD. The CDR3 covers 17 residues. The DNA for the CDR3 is TGTGCCATCAGTGAGTCGTCAGGGGGCTCCTATAATTCACCCCTCCACTTT. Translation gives CAISESSGGSYNSPLHF.